A single sample is the source of the 7 T cell receptor beta chains below, sequenced in a study of blood T cell repertoires in COVID-19. Sequencing was performed with immunoSEQ multiplex PCR; in TCRdb, only in-frame clones are kept and a portion is missing. The repertoire holds around 140,000 clones, with more than 65% as singletons. Sequencing was carried out using peripheral blood. The receptor source for this set is a man aged 55 to 69 with active or convalescent COVID-19.

This chain uses TRBV5-1 with TRBJ2-5; TRBD1 agrees at 7 bases. The CDR3 runs to 14 residues. CDR1 is SGHRS and CDR2 is YFSETQ in the germline V gene. V shed 4 bases and J 1 base; nucleotides not matched to a gene: 4. The CDR3 DNA reads as TGCGCCAGCAGCCTCGGACAGGCCCAAGAGACCCAGTACTTC. Encoded protein: CASSLGQAQETQYF.

The V and J genes are TRBV11-3 and TRBJ1-4, with D possibly TRBD1 on 5 matching bases. The V gene lost 5 bases and the J gene lost 5 bases, with 15 bases spanning the gap. The CDR3 covers 15 residues. Germline loops: CDR1 SGHNT, CDR2 YENEEA. The chain's CDR3 is CASSQTVGLNEKLFF. CDR3 DNA: TGTGCCAGCAGCCAAACCGTGGGGCTAAATGAAAAACTGTTTTTT. Combining the CDR3 with reference TRBV11-3 and TRBJ1-4 gives the whole variable domain EAGVVQSPRYKIIEKKQPVAFWCNPISGHNTLYWYLQNLGQGPELLIRYENEEAVDDSQLPKDRFSAERLKGVDSTLKIQPAELGDSAVYLCASSQTVGLNEKLFFGSGTQLSVL.

This chain links TRBV28 with TRBJ1-4; unclear D gene. This CDR3 has 17 amino acids. V lost 1 base and J lost 0, with 12 bases in between. Germline CDR1 and CDR2: MDHEN and SYDVKM. CDR3 coding DNA: TGTGCCAGCAGTTTATTCCTAAGAGATGCAACTAATGAAAAACTGTTTTTT. Translation gives CASSLFLRDATNEKLFF.

The J gene is TRBJ2-4, the V gene TRBV25-1; 9 positions match TRBD1. There are 15 residues in the CDR3. The ends lost 6 bases at V and 9 bases at J; junction bases unmatched: 12. Germline V lookup: CDR1 MGHDK, CDR2 SYGVNS. The CDR3 is CASRTGTGQLGIQYF. The CDR3 DNA sequence: TGTGCCAGCAGGACCGGGACAGGGCAGTTGGGCATTCAGTACTTC. Full variable domain (rest looked up from reference TRBV25-1 and TRBJ2-4): EADIYQTPRYLVIGTGKKITLECSQTMGHDKMYWYQQDPGMELHLIHYSYGVNSTEKGDLSSESTVSRIRTEHFPLTLESARPSHTSQYLCASRTGTGQLGIQYFGAGTRLSVL.

J is TRBJ1-5 and V is TRBV30; D gene unclear. V shed 1 base and J shed 0 bases, with 13 bases lying between them. CDR3 length: 16 amino acids. The V gene's germline CDR1 is GTSNPN and CDR2 SVGIG (reference sequence). Here the CDR3 reads CAWSAVGGYSNQPQHF. The CDR3 DNA reads as TGTGCCTGGAGTGCCGTTGGAGGCTATAGCAATCAGCCCCAGCATTTT.

The rearrangement uses TRBV13 and TRBJ2-2; maybe TRBD2 (5 bases). The CDR3 sequence is 15 residues long. The V and J ends lost 4 bases and 1 base respectively, with 10 bases between them. CDR1 is PRHDT and CDR2 is FYEKMQ in the germline V gene (reference sequence). CDR3: CASSSGGLNTGELFF. CDR3 sequence (DNA): TGTGCCAGCAGCTCCGGCGGGTTGAACACCGGGGAGCTGTTTTTT.

V usage is TRBV2 and J usage is TRBJ1-2, with D hard to call. The V gene's germline CDR1 is SNHLY and CDR2 FYNNEI. The CDR3 sequence is 14 residues long. V was shortened by 1 base and J by 4 bases, with 10 bases between the two germline ends. The DNA for the CDR3 is TGTGCCAGCAGTGAAGACAGCCAGCTCTATGGCTACACCTTC. Amino acids: CASSEDSQLYGYTF.